This T cell receptor (beta chain) was sequenced during a study of T cells in Graves' hyperthyroidism and ophthalmopathy (dated by TCRdb to the late 2010s). The study in broad terms: Peripheral blood samples were taken at the time of initial diagnosis, prior to any treatment. After blood sampling, hyperthyroidism patients were treated with methimazole at a starting dose of 30 mg daily, and ophthalmopathy patients were treated with high-dose intravenous methylprednisolone. The 100 discovery patients were randomly divided into training and test sets at a 7:3 ratio. TCR V-J signatures able to tell the groups apart were searched for in a discovery cohort of 90 to 100 patients, of whom over 40 had Graves' ophthalmopathy and more than 55 had stable Graves' hyperthyroidism. Whether ophthalmopathy could be predicted prospectively was tested in an independent validation cohort made up of approximately 19 hyperthyroidism patients plus 17 patients who later progressed to ophthalmopathy. The paper describes TCR Vbeta CDR3 sequencing of around 140 peripheral blood samples, made up of fewer than 50 ophthalmopathy patients, over 70 hyperthyroidism patients and roughly 17 progressor patients. The study also compared thyroid tissue and blood T-cell repertoires from a handful of Graves' hyperthyroidism patients. General findings and caveats noted by the study authors: In validation, the model predicted progression to ophthalmopathy a median of 6.5 months before onset, with over 55% sensitivity and roughly 73% specificity. Most expanded thyroid clonotypes (frequency above 0.001) were also detected in blood, a finding suggesting that blood repertoires may reflect thyroid immune responses. A 13 V-J signature model separated ophthalmopathy from stable hyperthyroidism, with over 85% sensitivity and roughly 81% specificity in cross-validation and 80%/75% in testing. No statistical method was used to fix the sample size in advance, and group allocation was not hidden from the investigators.

This clonotype was observed at least ten times. The antigen it binds to is not known. Per-base qualities were not stored, and no clone one base away is much larger. Reading the germline V gene (reference sequence) gives CDR1 DFQATT and CDR2 SNEGSKA. From the cysteine up to the phenylalanine, the CDR3 has a length of 14 residues. Only the CDR3 DNA is retained, 42 bases long and in frame from the first base. The germline V end is reduced by 2 bases and the J end by 4 bases; junction bases left unmatched: 7. Stable Graves' hyperthyroidism was defined as the absence of progression to ophthalmopathy over 18 months of follow-up. Hyperthyroidism patients were aged 18 to 65 years and newly diagnosed, with disease duration of less than 2 months. The study excluded patients with uncontrolled infections, other autoimmune diseases, pregnancy or lactation. Diagnoses relied on clinical symptoms, serum thyroxine and TRAb, thyroid ultrasound and orbital computed tomography. PBMCs were isolated from 10 ml of fresh peripheral blood by Ficoll-Paque density gradient centrifugation. Trizol reagent was used to extract total RNA, and RNA quality was then checked on an Agilent 2100 Bioanalyzer.

The TCR beta CDR3 regions were amplified from RNA transcripts. For the first round of RT-PCR on the TCR CDR3, the HTBI primer set was used together with the Qiagen OneStep RT-PCR kit. A second multiplex PCR round built the libraries, followed by size selection and purification. Paired-end sequencing of the libraries was performed with 100 bp reads on an Illumina HiSeq2000. Processing in the source paper ran as follows. SOAPnuke was used to process the raw data, with reads discarded if the reads contained adapters or uncalled bases, had a mean Phred below 15, or lacked an exact constant-primer or identifier match. High-quality paired reads were merged using COPE v1.2.5, and each unique nucleotide sequence was defined as a clonotype. Clonotypes were aligned to IMGT TRBV, TRBD and TRBJ reference segments using MiTCR v1.1. Analysis was restricted to V-J combinations with a frequency above 0.0001, which covered 98% to 99.2% of repertoires. A TCS score was defined as the ratio of F50 (clonal expansion) to E x V (chaos), with BLOSUM62-based TCRdist applied between CDR3 peptides within each V-J. Welch's t-statistics and random forest reduced 500 to 650 V-J features to 13, which were used in a naive Bayes classifier (R e1071). In-frame beta chains were kept once TCRdb had trimmed the public reads at Q25 with fastp and called clones with MiXCR. For every CDR3 protein sequence, its rows merge into one entry that carries the most common genes and DNA. These V and J calls are TCRdb output, not the study's own analysis. This sample holds 92,000 or so distinct CDR3 sequences; around 52% were observed only once. The leading ten clones occupy around 27% of the sample.

The chain is made from TRBV20-1 and TRBJ2-5; the junction holds 7 bases that match TRBD1. This clonotype was sampled from a woman aged 40 to 49 with Graves' hyperthyroidism. Sequencing was done on a sample of blood. The DNA sequence is as follows: TGCAGTGCTAGATTTATTTCAGGGGGAGAGACCCAGTACTTC. It specifies CSARFISGGETQYF.